A single T cell receptor beta chain is shown here with its context. The data belong to a study of OX40 agonist ivuxolimab in advanced cancers. Clones were read by immunoSEQ multiplex PCR, and TCRdb kept only the in-frame ones, dropping some. The table has about 27,000 clones, approximately 81% seen once; the top ten hold approximately 30%. V shed 5 bases and J shed 5 bases, with 15 bases lying between them. The CDR3 totals 14 residues. The germline V gene encodes CDR1 SEHNR and CDR2 FQNEAQ (reference sequence). The chain is built from TRBV7-9 and TRBJ1-2; a weak D match, TRBD1 (5 bases). The input for sequencing was CD4+ or CD8+ T cells sorted from blood, taken in a trial of the OX40 agonist ivuxolimab. The receptor comes from an adult with an advanced solid tumor such as melanoma, head and neck, liver or kidney cancer. The CDR3 coding sequence is TGTGCCAGCAGCGAATCGGGAGGGGATTATGGCTACACCTTC. It yields the protein CASSESGGDYGYTF. Together with reference TRBV7-9 and TRBJ1-2, the CDR3 gives the full variable domain: DTGVSQNPRHKITKRGQNVTFRCDPISEHNRLYWYRQTLGQGPEFLTYFQNEAQLEKSRLLSDRFSAERPKGSFSTLEIQRTEQGDSAMYLCASSESGGDYGYTFGSGTRLTVV.